This TCR beta chain was retrieved from a study of identical twins (dated by TCRdb to about 2016). Study-level background: The study deep-sequenced TCR alpha and beta repertoires from monozygotic twins, unrelated adults of various ages and cord blood to test whether fetal clonotypes persist. To rule out contamination, replicate twin experiments were performed at different times with different library preparation protocols.

This clonotype was picked up a small number of times. Its antigen remains undetermined. The sample holds no much larger clone one base away, and base qualities are not on file. The germline V gene provides CDR1 SGHTA and CDR2 FQGNSA. Measured from the cysteine to the phenylalanine, the CDR3 is 14 residues long. Kept here is only the CDR3 DNA, which spans 42 bases and is read in frame from base 1. V was cut back by 6 bases and J by 4 bases, leaving a gap of 14 bases between them. Library prep was done by 5' RACE. The sample was run on an Illumina HiSeq 2000. A universal primer binding site was added through template switching, and the final cDNA carried a unique molecular identifier so that TCR cDNA molecules could be counted accurately. First-strand cDNA for TCR alpha and beta chains was synthesized from specific primers in the conserved constant-segment region. To control for contamination, every cDNA library was double barcoded, receiving both a SMART-Mk sample barcode and Illumina barcodes. TruSeq adapter sequences along with Illumina sample barcodes were introduced in two successive PCR steps. The Illumina HiSeq platform was used with custom primers to sequence TCR alpha and beta cDNA libraries. Turning to the authors' computational methods: MiGEC was used to process raw reads and extract unique molecular identifiers, and MiXCR was used to find CDR3 positions. Recombination models were inferred per individual with the repgenHMM and IGoR tools using an EM algorithm. The tcR package in R was used for shared clonotype analysis, with sharing normalized by the product of cloneset sizes. Out-of-frame nonproductive sequences were analyzed to study raw recombination free of thymic and clonal selection effects. TCRdb cleaned the public reads at Q25 with fastp, built clones with MiXCR and kept in-frame beta chains. Rows with a matching CDR3 protein are joined into one entry that keeps the most common DNA and genes. Here the V and J calls rest on TCRdb's processing, not on the authors' analysis. The sample records just over 450,000 distinct CDR3 sequences, approximately 15% of which are singletons. Around 0.48% of the sample lies in the top ten.

General findings and caveats noted by the study authors: Abundant cord blood beta clonotypes had fewer insertions, young adult naive repertoires showed a similar but weaker trend, and memory repertoires showed no such trend. Compared with coincidental sharing between unrelated individuals, an excess of low generation-probability sequences was observed among out-of-frame TCR alpha sequences shared between twins. In beta out-of-frame sequences, excess twin sharing was weaker, because having fewer shared sequences lowered the signal-to-noise ratio. In monozygotic twins, out-of-frame TCR alpha sharing was systematically underestimated by recombination models, although the models agreed with sharing between unrelated individuals. Invariant T cells such as MAIT and iNKT could partly confound zero-insertion analyses, though diverse VJ usage argued against this for most clonotypes. Because the same donors could not be followed over many years, the conclusions relied on cross-sectional statistical analysis.

All donors were healthy Caucasians. Three pairs of female monozygotic twins, all aged about 18 to 30 years, made up the twin cohort. Positive isolation kits from Invitrogen were used to isolate the CD4+ and CD8+ T cell populations. These data were also reused for a study on yellow fever vaccine responses in identical twins. From the second report: According to the authors, in identical twins the way T cells responded to vaccination appeared partly convergent and partly personalized. In the study, vaccine-responding T cell clones were precisely tracked in identical twins.

Sample: CD4+ T cells sorted from blood. This receptor was identified in a woman under 30 in good health. The chain is made from TRBV7-2 and TRBJ2-3; the D gene cannot be named for sure. CDR3 sequence: CASRIGLSADTQYF. The DNA sequence is as follows: TGTGCCAGCAGGATCGGGCTTTCTGCAGATACGCAGTATTTT.